The next 32 T cell receptor beta chains were all read from a single sample in a study of identical twins. TCRdb analysed the 5' RACE reads with MiXCR anew, one entry per CDR3 protein. Of fewer than 800,000 distinct CDR3 sequences in the sample, just over 7% were seen once. This sample was shared with a second study, whose subject was yellow fever vaccine responses in identical twins.

Input material: PBMCs. The receptors shown here come from a woman under 30 in good health.

The CDR3 spells CSARTSGSLSEQFF. Written as DNA, the CDR3 is TGCAGTGCTCGAACTAGCGGGAGTCTAAGTGAGCAGTTCTTC. The chain joins TRBV20-1 to TRBJ2-1; TRBD2 agrees at 11 bases. Germline V gene sequence: CDR1 DFQATT, CDR2 SNEGSKA (reference sequence). This CDR3 has 14 residues. The ends lost 5 bases at V and 9 bases at J; junction bases unmatched: 9.

J is TRBJ2-3 and V is TRBV5-5; a possible D gene is TRBD2 (5 bases). The CDR3 has 16 amino acids. With 3 bases removed from V and 8 bases from J, the gap between germline ends came to 22 bases. CDR1 and CDR2 from the germline V gene are SGHKS and YYEKEE (reference sequence). This chain's CDR3 is CASSSPADWPGGTQYF. DNA for the CDR3: TGTGCCAGCAGCTCTCCGGCGGACTGGCCTGGCGGTACGCAGTATTTT. The complete variable domain, with remaining parts taken from reference TRBV5-5 and TRBJ2-3, reads DAGVTQSPTHLIKTRGQQVTLRCSPISGHKSVSWYQQVLGQGPQFIFQYYEKEERGRGNFPDRFSARQFPNYSSELNVNALLLGDSALYLCASSSPADWPGGTQYFGPGTRLTVL.

Ten or more counts support this clonotype. The genes are TRBV12-3 or TRBV12-4 and TRBJ1-2; no clear D. This CDR3 is built from 15 residues. Trimming removed 1 base at V and 1 base at J, with 10 bases between. CDR3 loop: CASSLGVGLNYGYTF. As DNA, the CDR3 is TGTGCCAGCAGTTTAGGGGTGGGCCTTAACTATGGCTACACCTTC.

Many counts were recorded for this clonotype. The chain couples TRBV4-2 to TRBJ2-6, with 10 positions matching TRBD2. The trim removed 0 bases at V and 4 bases at J, leaving 12 bases unmatched. Per the germline V gene, CDR1 is LGHNA and CDR2 is YNFKEQ. The CDR3 consists of 20 residues. CDR3 coding DNA: TGTGCCAGCAGCCAAGATACGTCCGGGACTAGCGTGCGGGGGGCCAACGTCCTGACTTTC. This translates into CASSQDTSGTSVRGANVLTF.

This clonotype was recorded at least ten times. The chain has TRBV3-1 and TRBJ1-2, with TRBD1 matching 8 bases. Germline V gene data show CDR1 as LGHDT and CDR2 as YNNKEL (reference sequence). The trim removed 7 bases at V and 4 bases at J, leaving 2 bases unmatched. CDR3 length: 12 residues. The CDR3 nucleotides read TGTGCCAGCACTACAGGGGGCTATGGCTACACCTTC. It is translated as CASTTGGYGYTF.

This chain connects TRBV2 to TRBJ1-4, with D possibly matching TRBD1 (6 bases). The ends were cut back, 8 bases at V and 8 bases at J, with 21 bases in the middle. CDR1 is SNHLY, CDR2 FYNNEI, per germline. There are 15 residues in the CDR3. DNA of the CDR3: TGTGCCAGCCGGGGGGAAGGTCTTAGGGGGGAAAAACTGTTTTTT. Protein: CASRGEGLRGEKLFF.

This clonotype showed up many times. In DNA form, the CDR3 reads TGCGCCAGCAGCCAAGATGAGCGGGCATTACTCACAGATACGCAGTATTTT. It encodes CASSQDERALLTDTQYF. The rearrangement joins TRBV4-1 to TRBJ2-3, with D possibly TRBD2 on 6 matching bases. The length of the CDR3 is 17 residues. Looked up from germline, CDR1 is MGHRA and CDR2 is YSYEKL. Trimming pared 0 bases from V and 2 bases from J, leaving 15 bases between.

The chain combines TRBV14 with TRBJ2-1; the match to TRBD1 covers 7 bases. Trimming took 5 bases from V and 4 from J; bases not matched to a gene: 5. Germline V gene sequence: CDR1 SGHDN, CDR2 FVKESK. The CDR3 totals 14 residues. The CDR3, as DNA: TGTGCCAGCAGCGTCCGGGACAGTTACAATGAGCAGTTCTTC. It codes for CASSVRDSYNEQFF.

In its sample, this clonotype was seen many times. This chain links TRBV12-3 or TRBV12-4 with TRBJ2-3; D is uncertain. The CDR3 is made up of 11 amino acids. Trimming pared 7 bases from V and 0 bases from J, leaving 2 bases between. The CDR3 loop reads CASKSTDTQYF. CDR3 bases: TGTGCCAGCAAGAGCACAGATACGCAGTATTTT.

The chain's CDR3 is CSVVRGVLDTQYF. The CDR3 DNA reads as TGCAGCGTTGTGCGGGGGGTCCTCGATACGCAGTATTTT. The chain uses TRBV29-1 and TRBJ2-3; the match to TRBD2 covers 8 bases. The CDR3 is made up of 13 amino acids. CDR1 is SQVTM, CDR2 ANQGSEA, per germline. Trimming at V came to 4 bases and at J to 6 bases, leaving 6 bases not matched to a gene.

The V gene is TRBV6-1, the J gene TRBJ2-5, with 12 bases identical to TRBD2. The CDR3 is 16 amino acids. Germline-derived CDR1 and CDR2 are MNHNS and SASEGT. The trim removed 6 bases at V and 3 bases at J, leaving 8 bases unmatched. The CDR3 bases are TGTGCCAGCAGACGACTAGCGGGAGCTACTAAAGAGACCCAGTACTTC. It codes for CASRRLAGATKETQYF.

This clonotype was detected many times. The gene calls are TRBV29-1 and TRBJ2-3; TRBD1 might be the D (6 bases). Between the trimmed V and J ends, which lost 7 bases and 2 bases, there was a span of 19 bases. In germline, CDR1 is SQVTM, CDR2 ANQGSEA. CDR3 size: 15 residues. For the CDR3, the DNA is TGCAGCGCCGCCGGTGGGGGCCTCAACACAGATACGCAGTATTTT. Its protein is CSAAGGGLNTDTQYF.

This clonotype was picked up many times. The chain carries TRBV12-3 or TRBV12-4 and TRBJ2-3, with TRBD2 identical over 8 bases. V trimming: 5 bases; J trimming: 3 bases; junction bases outside the gene matches: 7. CDR3 length equals 15 residues. The CDR3 DNA reads TGTGCCAGCAGTCCCAAGGGACTAGGGACAGATACGCAGTATTTT. This translates into CASSPKGLGTDTQYF.

This clonotype was found a few times. V gene TRBV7-6 combines with J gene TRBJ2-5; no clear D gene. Between the trimmed V and J ends, which lost 6 bases and 1 base, there was a span of 12 bases. Germline V gene data show CDR1 as SGHVS and CDR2 as FNYEAQ. The CDR3 totals 14 residues. The CDR3 protein is CASSLGSIQETQYF. The CDR3 nucleotides are TGTGCCAGCAGTCTGGGCAGTATCCAAGAGACCCAGTACTTC. Drawing the rest from reference TRBV7-6 and TRBJ2-5, the complete variable domain is GAGVSQSPRYKVTKRGQDVALRCDPISGHVSLYWYRQALGQGPEFLTYFNYEAQQDKSGLPNDRFSAERPEGSISTLTIQRTEQRDSAMYRCASSLGSIQETQYFGPGTRLLVL.

This clonotype was picked up one time. This chain connects TRBV28 to TRBJ2-7; 10 bases align to TRBD2. The V gene end was trimmed by 1 base and the J gene end by 2 bases; junction bases not matched to a gene: 5. This CDR3 is 16 amino acids long. The germline gives CDR1 MDHEN, CDR2 SYDVKM. CDR3 in DNA: TGTGCCAGCAGTTTATTCCGGACTAGCGGACCCTACGAGCAGTACTTC. This codes for CASSLFRTSGPYEQYF.

This clonotype occurred many times. J is TRBJ2-5 and V is TRBV7-8, with a tentative D call TRBD2 (6 bases). V was cut by 5 bases and J by 0 bases, with 13 bases left in between. This CDR3 spans 15 amino acids. Germline CDR1 and CDR2: SGHVS and FQNEAQ. The CDR3 protein is CASSPTERDQETQYF. The DNA of the CDR3 is TGTGCCAGCAGCCCAACCGAGCGGGACCAAGAGACCCAGTACTTC.

This clonotype was seen a few times. The V call is TRBV7-2, the J call TRBJ1-5; D remains unclear. CDR1 is SGHTA and CDR2 is FQGNSA in the germline V gene. V was shortened by 5 bases and J by 6 bases, with 14 bases between the two germline ends. The CDR3 has 14 amino acids. In nucleotides, the CDR3 is TGTGCCAGCAGCCCCAGCGGGCTTGGTCAGCCCCAGCATTTT. Protein: CASSPSGLGQPQHF. The full variable domain, its missing parts supplied by reference TRBV7-2 and TRBJ1-5, is GAGVSQSPSNKVTEKGKDVELRCDPISGHTALYWYRQSLGQGLEFLIYFQGNSAPDKSGLPSDRFSAERTGGSVSTLTIQRTQQEDSAVYLCASSPSGLGQPQHFGDGTRLSIL.

This chain connects TRBV11-2 to TRBJ2-2, with D perhaps matching TRBD2 (6 bases). The germline CDR1 and CDR2 sequences are SGHAT and FQNNGV. The CDR3 extends over 17 amino acids. Trimming took 6 bases from V and 4 from J, leaving 21 bases between them. CDR3 sequence reads: CASRTIGGRSGTGELFF. The CDR3 region has the DNA TGTGCCAGCAGAACAATTGGGGGGAGGTCGGGCACCGGGGAGCTGTTTTTT.

This clonotype was recorded a few times. The V call is TRBV2, the J call TRBJ2-7; TRBD2 might be the D (6 bases). The CDR3 consists of 13 residues. V lost 7 bases and J lost 7, with 17 bases in between. CDR1 and CDR2 (germline): SNHLY, FYNNEI. This CDR3 reads CASTETGELEQYF. CDR3 in DNA: TGTGCCAGCACCGAAACGGGGGAACTTGAGCAGTACTTC.

The chain joins TRBV5-1 to TRBJ2-5; 14 positions match TRBD2. Germline CDR1 SGHRS, CDR2 YFSETQ. The CDR3 sequence is 18 residues long. The V segment lost 5 bases and the J segment 4 bases; nucleotides outside the gene matches: 13. The DNA of the CDR3 is TGCGCCAGCAGTCTTTTTACCGGGACTAGCGGGAGTAGAGAGACCCAGTACTTC. Translation gives CASSLFTGTSGSRETQYF.

This clonotype has only a few counts. The chain links TRBV6-1 to TRBJ2-7; D might be TRBD1 (6 bases). V lost 5 bases and J 5 bases, leaving 16 bases between the germline ends. This CDR3 has 14 amino acids. Germline CDR1 reads MNHNS; CDR2 reads SASEGT. The CDR3 sequence is CASSPYRASDEQYV. The CDR3 DNA reads as TGTGCCAGCAGTCCATACAGGGCGTCCGACGAGCAGTACGTC.

This clonotype showed up just a few times. For the CDR3, the DNA is TGTGCCACCAGTGATTTTTCCACGGGCTACACCTTC. It translates to CATSDFSTGYTF. This chain joins TRBV24-1 and TRBJ1-2; no definite D call. This CDR3 spans 12 amino acids. Germline V gene data show CDR1 as KGHDR and CDR2 as SFDVKD. With 1 base removed from V and 8 bases from J, the gap between germline ends came to 7 bases.

This clonotype was counted at least ten times. This CDR3 is CASSQTGVNSPLHF. The CDR3 nucleotides read TGCGCCAGCAGCCAAACAGGGGTCAATTCACCCCTCCACTTT. The chain has TRBV4-1 and TRBJ1-6; 7 positions match TRBD1. Unmatched junction bases numbered 2, after V lost 2 bases and J lost 7 bases. This CDR3 contains 14 residues. Germline lookup yields CDR1 MGHRA and CDR2 YSYEKL.

The sample holds many counts of this clonotype. The CDR3 is CASSQVREQFF. The DNA of the CDR3 is TGTGCCAGCAGCCAAGTACGGGAGCAGTTCTTC. This chain connects TRBV14 to TRBJ2-1, with D hard to call. The CDR3 loop spans 11 amino acids. V gave up 1 base and J gave up 10 bases, with 5 bases separating them. From germline, CDR1 is SGHDN and CDR2 FVKESK.

This clonotype was seen many times. This chain links TRBV28 with TRBJ1-2; no clear D gene. V was pared by 6 bases and J by 4 bases, with 15 bases between. Looked up from germline, CDR1 is MDHEN and CDR2 is SYDVKM. This CDR3 is 14 amino acids long. CDR3 residues: CASRHPGQVYGYTF. CDR3 DNA: TGTGCCAGCAGGCACCCCGGGCAGGTCTATGGCTACACCTTC.

This clonotype turned up a few times. The genes are TRBV2 and TRBJ2-1; 13 positions match TRBD2. There are 16 residues in the CDR3. Germline V gives CDR1 SNHLY, CDR2 FYNNEI. The V segment lost 6 bases and the J segment 6 bases; nucleotides outside the gene matches: 8. The CDR3 sequence is CASSQTSGRAGNEQFF. DNA for the CDR3: TGTGCCAGCAGCCAAACTAGCGGGAGGGCCGGCAATGAGCAGTTCTTC.

This clonotype was counted a few times. This sequence joins TRBV12-3 or TRBV12-4 and TRBJ2-2; TRBD2 matches 10 bases. This CDR3 spans 15 amino acids. With 6 bases clipped from V and 6 bases from J, the junction kept 7 bases outside the gene matches. The DNA of the CDR3 is TGTGCCAGCAGCCATAGCGGGGGGTCCTCCGGGGAGCTGTTTTTT. Translation gives CASSHSGGSSGELFF.

This clonotype was found a few times. The rearrangement links TRBV7-9 to TRBJ2-1, with 10 bases matching TRBD1. Germline assignment: CDR1 SEHNR and CDR2 FQNEAQ (reference sequence). CDR3 length equals 16 residues. J gave up 3 bases and V 4 bases, and 6 bases lay outside the gene matches. The CDR3 DNA reads as TGTGCCAGCAGCTCCGGGACAGGGGTGTTCTACAATGAGCAGTTCTTC. It encodes CASSSGTGVFYNEQFF.

This clonotype was counted only a few times. The rearrangement uses TRBV28 and TRBJ1-5, with D unresolved. The V gene's germline CDR1 is MDHEN and CDR2 SYDVKM. Trimming pared 5 bases from V and 9 bases from J, leaving 8 bases between. This CDR3 is built from 11 residues. The CDR3 DNA follows: TGTGCCAGCAGTACAATAGGGCCCCAGCATTTT. This gives the protein CASSTIGPQHF.

The table lists this clonotype with a few counts. The rearrangement links TRBV5-1 to TRBJ2-7; unclear D gene. The germline CDR1 and CDR2 sequences are SGHRS and YFSETQ. CDR3 length: 14 amino acids. With 0 bases removed from V and 3 bases from J, the gap between germline ends came to 10 bases. Here the CDR3 reads CASSLEPVGYEQYV. The CDR3 nucleotides read TGCGCCAGCAGCTTGGAGCCGGTTGGCTACGAGCAGTACGTC.

This clonotype was seen many times. The chain employs TRBV14 and TRBJ2-1, with D tentatively TRBD2 (6 bases). Trimming took 2 bases from V and 6 from J, leaving 14 bases between them. This CDR3 spans 15 amino acids. The V gene's germline CDR1 is SGHDN and CDR2 FVKESK. CDR3 residues: CASSQPTRSLNEQFF. The CDR3 DNA is TGTGCCAGCAGCCAACCGACTAGGAGTCTCAATGAGCAGTTCTTC. The whole variable domain, remainder taken from reference TRBV14 and TRBJ2-1, is EAGVTQFPSHSVIEKGQTVTLRCDPISGHDNLYWYRRVMGKEIKFLLHFVKESKQDESGMPNNRFLAERTGGTYSTLKVQPAELEDSGVYFCASSQPTRSLNEQFFGPGTRLTVL.

This clonotype was counted a few times. The chain combines TRBV12-3 or TRBV12-4 with TRBJ2-7; perhaps TRBD2 as D (5 bases). V was clipped by 7 bases and J by 6 bases, with 16 bases between them. The length of the CDR3 is 13 residues. The CDR3 sequence is CASTASPRGEQYF. The CDR3 nucleotides are TGTGCCAGCACGGCGTCTCCTCGGGGCGAGCAGTACTTC.